A selection of T cell receptor beta chains follows, all from one sample in a study of cytomegalovirus exposure and HLA in healthy donors. Here immunoSEQ multiplex PCR was the method, and the copy in TCRdb shows in-frame clones only, minus some. The sample lists around 25,000 clones, roughly 79% occurring once. The sequencing input was PBMCs. Receptor source: a male donor in good health and CMV-seronegative. Both conserved end residues are part of each CDR3.

TRBJ2-5	TRBV6-1	CASSERLARAQETQYF
TRBJ1-2	TRBV27	CASSPPDRAGYTF
TRBJ2-3	TRBV9	CASSGTGTRDADTQYF
TRBJ2-2	TRBV14	CASSPKRLAGGPAGELFF
TRBJ1-1	TRBV6-5	CASRRGGPTEAFF
TRBJ1-4	TRBV28	CASSDPGEEKLFF
TRBJ1-2	TRBV7-2	CASSLAGGNYGYTF
TRBJ1-4	TRBV11-2	CASSLRTGMSGEKLFF
TRBJ2-1	TRBV6-5	CASTHRSSSYNEQFF
TRBJ2-4	TRBV30	CAWGLVEAKNIQYF
TRBJ2-5	TRBV2	CASSDLVGTDMETQYF
TRBJ1-1	TRBV4-1	CASSQAGGSDTEAFF
TRBJ2-7	TRBV18	CASSPSGSSYEQYF
TRBJ2-3	TRBV6-5	CASRTWYRSTDTQYF
TRBJ2-7	TRBV28	CASRSELSWGGNEQYF
TRBJ1-3	TRBV5-1	CASSRDSTGNTIYF
TRBJ2-4	TRBV5-5	CASSLGLAGGIDKNIQYF
TRBJ2-3	TRBV18	CASSPTGGTDTQYF
TRBJ1-4	TRBV4-2	CASSQDSSRGQEKLFF
TRBJ2-7	TRBV6-5	CASSPGQEQYF